These 25 T cell receptor beta chains share one sample of origin, sequenced in a study of blood T cell repertoires in COVID-19. The method was immunoSEQ multiplex PCR; TCRdb's version includes in-frame clones alone and lacks a portion of them. The sample has nearly 110,000 clones; about three quarters are singletons. The sample was peripheral blood. These receptors were taken from a man between 65 and 85 years old with acute or convalescent COVID-19.

The gene calls are TRBV19 and TRBJ2-1; TRBD1 agrees at 11 bases. The CDR3 runs 21 residues. Germline assignment: CDR1 LNHDA and CDR2 SQIVND (reference sequence). Losses at the gene ends were 4 bases for V and 4 bases for J; bases not matched to a gene: 21. The chain's CDR3 is CASSTPYPGQGVPGVYNEQFF. CDR3 sequence (DNA): TGTGCCAGTAGTACCCCTTACCCGGGACAGGGGGTACCCGGGGTTTACAATGAGCAGTTCTTC.

The chain combines TRBV6-6 with TRBJ1-6; D is unclear. V lost 5 bases and J 0 bases, leaving 20 bases between the germline ends. The CDR3 spans 19 residues. Germline V gives CDR1 MNHNY, CDR2 SVGAGI (reference sequence). CDR3 sequence: CASSHPDGKLGSYNSPLHF. CDR3 in DNA: TGTGCCAGCAGTCACCCTGACGGGAAGTTGGGCTCCTATAATTCACCCCTCCACTTT.

The genes are TRBV19 and TRBJ1-5; TRBD1 matches 10 bases. Germline values: CDR1 LNHDA, CDR2 SQIVND (reference sequence). This CDR3 region has 13 residues. V shed 6 bases and J 6 bases; nucleotides not matched to a gene: 2. CDR3 residues: CASRWDRGQPQHF. The CDR3 nucleotides read TGTGCCAGTAGATGGGACAGGGGTCAGCCCCAGCATTTT.

V and J are TRBV2 and TRBJ1-5, with D possibly being TRBD1 (5 bases). V lost 6 bases, J lost 0 bases, and 12 bases lay in between. CDR3 length equals 15 residues. The germline V gene has CDR1 SNHLY and CDR2 FYNNEI. The CDR3 is CASSTDSVSNQPQHF. Written as DNA, the CDR3 is TGTGCCAGCAGCACTGACAGCGTTAGCAATCAGCCCCAGCATTTT.

The chain links TRBV7-2 to TRBJ1-4, with 7 positions matching TRBD1. The CDR3 consists of 15 residues. Germline CDR1 reads SGHTA; CDR2 reads FQGNSA. J lost 4 bases, V lost 5 bases, and 7 bases had no gene match. The CDR3 DNA reads as TGTGCCAGCAGCCTGGCGACAGGGCATAATGAAAAACTGTTTTTT. Translated, it gives CASSLATGHNEKLFF. The whole variable domain, filled in from reference TRBV7-2 and TRBJ1-4, reads GAGVSQSPSNKVTEKGKDVELRCDPISGHTALYWYRQSLGQGLEFLIYFQGNSAPDKSGLPSDRFSAERTGGSVSTLTIQRTQQEDSAVYLCASSLATGHNEKLFFGSGTQLSVL.

The V and J genes are TRBV7-2 and TRBJ2-1; 8 bases map to TRBD2. Germline-derived CDR1 and CDR2 are SGHTA and FQGNSA. The CDR3 has 14 amino acids. V lost 2 bases, J lost 5 bases, and 2 bases stayed unmatched. The DNA for the CDR3 is TGTGCCAGCAGCTTAACTAGCGGCAACAATGAGCAGTTCTTC. As protein: CASSLTSGNNEQFF.

The V call is TRBV12-3 or TRBV12-4, the J call TRBJ2-5; TRBD1 matches at 7 bases. V shed 6 bases and J 1 base; nucleotides not matched to a gene: 2. This CDR3 region has 13 residues. The CDR3 loop is CASRRQGQETQYF. The DNA for the CDR3 is TGTGCCAGCAGAAGACAGGGCCAAGAGACCCAGTACTTC.

The rearrangement joins TRBV30 to TRBJ2-5; the D gene is possibly TRBD1 (5 bases). Germline-derived CDR1 and CDR2 are GTSNPN and SVGIG (reference sequence). The CDR3 covers 16 residues. V was trimmed by 3 bases and J by 3 bases, leaving 20 bases between them. The CDR3 sequence: CAWSAPRIPGKETQYF. The CDR3 DNA sequence: TGTGCCTGGAGCGCCCCCCGGATTCCAGGGAAAGAGACCCAGTACTTC.

This sequence joins TRBV18 and TRBJ2-3; 13 positions agree with TRBD2. Trimming cost V 1 base and J 1 base; bases outside gene matches: 2. CDR3 length equals 17 residues. From germline, CDR1 is KGHSH and CDR2 LQKENI. CDR3: CASSPRLAGGRTDTQYF. CDR3 DNA: TGTGCCAGCTCACCACGACTAGCGGGGGGTCGCACAGATACGCAGTATTTT.

The chain is built from TRBV13 and TRBJ2-7; TRBD2 is a possible D gene (7 bases). V was pared by 7 bases and J by 6 bases, with 19 bases between. CDR3 length: 14 amino acids. The V gene's germline CDR1 is PRHDT and CDR2 FYEKMQ (reference sequence). The CDR3 DNA reads TGTGCCAGCAAGGGGGGGCGGGATCGATTCGAGCAGTACTTC. Translating gives CASKGGRDRFEQYF.

This clone was seen a few times. The chain uses TRBV27 and TRBJ2-2; 7 bases match TRBD1. With 0 bases clipped from V and 4 bases from J, the junction kept 8 bases outside the gene matches. The CDR3 extends over 17 amino acids. Germline V gene data show CDR1 as MNHEY and CDR2 as SMNVEV (reference sequence). CDR3 residues: CASSLSYGTVSTGELFF. In nucleotides, the CDR3 is TGTGCCAGCAGTTTATCGTACGGGACAGTAAGCACCGGGGAGCTGTTTTTT.

The V and J genes are TRBV7-9 and TRBJ1-2, with 10 bases lining up with TRBD1. Germline trimming cut 3 bases from V and 3 bases from J; bases unmatched to any gene: 7. CDR1 and CDR2 (germline): SEHNR, FQNEAQ (reference sequence). This CDR3 comprises 16 residues. The DNA for the CDR3 is TGTGCCAGCAGCTTTACCGGGACAGGGGTTGACTATGGCTACACCTTC. This codes for CASSFTGTGVDYGYTF.

The CDR3, as DNA: TGTGCCACCAGTGATATGCAGGATAGCACAGATACGCAGTATTTT. As protein: CATSDMQDSTDTQYF. This chain uses TRBV24-1 with TRBJ2-3; D not resolved. This CDR3 comprises 15 residues. Germline loops: CDR1 KGHDR, CDR2 SFDVKD. V dropped 3 bases and J dropped 0 bases, with 9 bases sitting between them.

The chain joins TRBV7-2 to TRBJ2-5; TRBD1 aligns across 7 bases. Germline loops: CDR1 SGHTA, CDR2 FQGNSA. V was clipped by 5 bases and J by 5 bases; unmatched bases: 11. CDR3 length: 15 amino acids. Written as DNA, the CDR3 is TGTGCCAGCAGCGGGAACCTAGGGGGCCCGGAGACCCAGTACTTC. Encoded protein: CASSGNLGGPETQYF. Full variable domain (rest looked up from reference TRBV7-2 and TRBJ2-5): GAGVSQSPSNKVTEKGKDVELRCDPISGHTALYWYRQSLGQGLEFLIYFQGNSAPDKSGLPSDRFSAERTGGSVSTLTIQRTQQEDSAVYLCASSGNLGGPETQYFGPGTRLLVL.

As concerns this clone: Other DNA sequences in this specimen translate into the identical CDR3. This chain uses TRBV5-1 with TRBJ2-5, with TRBD1 identical over 7 bases. The J segment lost 2 bases and the V segment lost 4 bases, leaving 5 bases of the junction unmatched. CDR1 SGHRS and CDR2 YFSETQ come from the germline V gene. The CDR3 length is 14 residues. The CDR3 sequence is CASSLGTDQETQYF. The CDR3 coding sequence is TGCGCCAGCAGCCTCGGGACAGATCAAGAGACCCAGTACTTC.

This chain joins TRBV12-3 or TRBV12-4 and TRBJ2-1; D gene ambiguous. The germline V and J ends were trimmed by 3 bases and 7 bases, with 4 bases remaining between them. The CDR3 has 11 amino acids. The CDR3 region is CASSFNNEQFF. The CDR3 DNA is TGTGCCAGCAGTTTTAATAATGAGCAGTTCTTC.

The genes are TRBV19 and TRBJ1-5; D is uncertain. The germline V and J ends were trimmed by 3 bases and 0 bases, with 24 bases remaining between them. Germline V CDR1 and CDR2: LNHDA, SQIVND (reference sequence). This CDR3 contains 20 residues. The CDR3 loop is CASSIVDAGPVSYSNQPQHF. The CDR3 nucleotides read TGTGCCAGTAGTATTGTTGATGCAGGTCCGGTCTCCTATAGCAATCAGCCCCAGCATTTT.

The rearrangement joins TRBV5-5 to TRBJ1-5; TRBD1 might be the D (6 bases). Trimming stripped 4 bases from V and 5 bases from J, with 16 bases between. There are 15 residues in the CDR3. Germline V gene sequence: CDR1 SGHKS, CDR2 YYEKEE (reference sequence). The DNA of the CDR3 is TGTGCCAGCAGCATTCAGGGGTCCGAATATCAGCCCCAGCATTTT. It encodes CASSIQGSEYQPQHF.

The chain joins TRBV7-2 to TRBJ1-3; maybe TRBD1 (6 bases). V was clipped by 4 bases and J by 0 bases, with 13 bases between them. In germline, CDR1 is SGHTA, CDR2 FQGNSA. The CDR3 extends over 16 amino acids. The CDR3 region is CASSSDSSSSGNTIYF. The CDR3 DNA reads as TGTGCCAGCAGCTCGGACAGTTCATCCTCTGGAAACACCATATATTTT. The full variable domain, rest sourced from reference TRBV7-2 and TRBJ1-3, is GAGVSQSPSNKVTEKGKDVELRCDPISGHTALYWYRQSLGQGLEFLIYFQGNSAPDKSGLPSDRFSAERTGGSVSTLTIQRTQQEDSAVYLCASSSDSSSSGNTIYFGEGSWLTVV.

The V gene is TRBV7-2, the J gene TRBJ2-3; the match to TRBD2 covers 10 bases. With V trimmed by 4 bases and J by 5 bases, 15 bases remained unmatched. The CDR3 sequence is 18 residues long. Germline CDR1 and CDR2: SGHTA and FQGNSA. CDR3 bases: TGTGCCAGCAGCTCCCCGGGGAGGGCTAGCGGGGGAATAGATACGCAGTATTTT. Encoded protein: CASSSPGRASGGIDTQYF.

The chain employs TRBV9 and TRBJ2-5; the match to TRBD2 covers 8 bases. The CDR3 loop spans 16 amino acids. The V gene's germline CDR1 is SGDLS and CDR2 YYNGEE. J lost 1 base, V lost 3 bases, and 8 bases had no gene match. The CDR3 loop reads CASSATSGSVQETQYF. The DNA of the CDR3 is TGTGCCAGCAGCGCAACTAGCGGCAGCGTCCAAGAGACCCAGTACTTC. The full variable domain, rest sourced from reference TRBV9 and TRBJ2-5, is DSGVTQTPKHLITATGQRVTLRCSPRSGDLSVYWYQQSLDQGLQFLIQYYNGEERAKGNILERFSAQQFPDLHSELNLSSLELGDSALYFCASSATSGSVQETQYFGPGTRLLVL.

This rearrangement joins TRBV6-5 to TRBJ2-4; possible D gene TRBD2, 6 bases. Germline V CDR1 and CDR2: MNHEY, SVGAGI. Trimming took 8 bases from V and 0 from J, leaving 14 bases between them. This CDR3 has 15 residues. The CDR3 region has the DNA TGTGCCAGCGCCATCGGGGGACTAGCCAAAAACATTCAGTACTTC. This codes for CASAIGGLAKNIQYF.

The V and J genes are TRBV12-3 or TRBV12-4 and TRBJ2-1; D is possibly TRBD2 (6 bases). The CDR3 has 12 residues. V lost 8 bases and J lost 6, with 11 bases in between. Here the CDR3 reads CASGRLVNEQFF. CDR3 nucleotide sequence: TGTGCCAGCGGCAGACTAGTCAATGAGCAGTTCTTC.

The chain is built from TRBV29-1 and TRBJ1-1, with D perhaps matching TRBD1 (5 bases). V was clipped by 3 bases and J by 4 bases, with 9 bases between them. The CDR3 is 12 residues long. The V gene's germline CDR1 is SQVTM and CDR2 ANQGSEA. CDR3 nucleotides: TGCAGCGTTGAGGGGCGGGGCACTGAAGCTTTCTTT. Translated, it gives CSVEGRGTEAFF.

The rearrangement joins TRBV3-1 (or the pseudogene TRBV3-2) to TRBJ2-1; 9 bases align to TRBD1. This CDR3 comprises 15 residues. Trimming cost V 4 bases and J 0 bases; bases outside gene matches: 1. In germline, CDR1 is LGHDT, CDR2 YNNKEL (reference sequence). The CDR3, as DNA: TGTGCCAGCAGCCTGGGACAGGGCTCCTACAATGAGCAGTTCTTC. Translation gives CASSLGQGSYNEQFF.